The T cell receptor (beta chain) under discussion was sequenced for a study of T cell responses to AZD1222 COVID-19 vaccine. Germline V CDR1 and CDR2: SGDLS, YYNGEE. The V end was cut by 1 base, the J end by 4 bases, with 14 bases between. CDR3 length: 15 residues. Assay used: immunoSEQ multiplex PCR; TCRdb lists only in-frame clones, some missing. The data show some 88,000 clones, with about nine tenths seen just once and approximately 5% held by the top ten. This receptor was obtained from an adult who received the AZD1222 COVID-19 vaccine. This chain links TRBV9 with TRBJ1-2; D is perhaps TRBD1 (5 bases). Sample: peripheral blood, taken 28 days after the second AZD1222 dose. CDR3 nucleotides: TGTGCCAGCAGCGTAACGGAGGGACGAGGCTATGGCTACACCTTC. Protein sequence: CASSVTEGRGYGYTF.